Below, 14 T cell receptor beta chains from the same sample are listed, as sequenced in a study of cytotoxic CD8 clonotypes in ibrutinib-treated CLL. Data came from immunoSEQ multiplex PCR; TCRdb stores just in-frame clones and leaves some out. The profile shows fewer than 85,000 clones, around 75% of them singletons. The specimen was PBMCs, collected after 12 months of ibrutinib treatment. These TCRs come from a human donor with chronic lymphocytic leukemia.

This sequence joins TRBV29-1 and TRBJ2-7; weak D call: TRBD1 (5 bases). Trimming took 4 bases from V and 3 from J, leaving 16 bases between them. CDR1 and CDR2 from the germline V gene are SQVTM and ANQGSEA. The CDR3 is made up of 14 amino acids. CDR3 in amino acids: CSVAHMTDNYEQYF. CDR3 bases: TGCAGCGTTGCCCACATGACAGACAACTACGAGCAGTACTTC.

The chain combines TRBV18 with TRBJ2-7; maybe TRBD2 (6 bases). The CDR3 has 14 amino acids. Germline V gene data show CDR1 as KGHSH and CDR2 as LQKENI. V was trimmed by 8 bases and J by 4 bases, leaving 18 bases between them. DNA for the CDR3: TGTGCCAGCCGGGCGGGGCAGAGCACGTACGAGCAGTACTTC. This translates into CASRAGQSTYEQYF.

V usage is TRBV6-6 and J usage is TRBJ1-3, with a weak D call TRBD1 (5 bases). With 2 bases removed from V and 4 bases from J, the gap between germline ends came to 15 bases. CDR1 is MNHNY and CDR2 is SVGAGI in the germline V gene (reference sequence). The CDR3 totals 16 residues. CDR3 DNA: TGTGCCAGCAGTTACGGGCCCCTCGGGACGGGAAACACCATATATTTT. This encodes CASSYGPLGTGNTIYF.

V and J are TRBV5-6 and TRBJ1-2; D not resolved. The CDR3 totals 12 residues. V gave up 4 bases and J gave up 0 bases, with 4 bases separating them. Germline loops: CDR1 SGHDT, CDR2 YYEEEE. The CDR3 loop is CASSPTNYGYTF. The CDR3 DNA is TGTGCCAGCAGCCCCACTAACTATGGCTACACCTTC.

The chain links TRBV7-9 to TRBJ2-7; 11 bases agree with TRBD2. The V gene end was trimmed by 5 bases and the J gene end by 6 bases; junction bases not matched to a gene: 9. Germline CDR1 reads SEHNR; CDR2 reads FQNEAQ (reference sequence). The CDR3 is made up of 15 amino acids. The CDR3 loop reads CASSPYGTSGGEQYF. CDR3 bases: TGTGCCAGCAGCCCTTACGGGACTAGCGGCGGCGAGCAGTACTTC.

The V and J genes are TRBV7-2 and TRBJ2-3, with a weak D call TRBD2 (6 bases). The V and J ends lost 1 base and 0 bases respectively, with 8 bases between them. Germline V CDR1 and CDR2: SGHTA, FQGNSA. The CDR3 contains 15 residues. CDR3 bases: TGTGCCAGCAGCTTAGACGGGACTAGCACAGATACGCAGTATTTT. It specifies CASSLDGTSTDTQYF.

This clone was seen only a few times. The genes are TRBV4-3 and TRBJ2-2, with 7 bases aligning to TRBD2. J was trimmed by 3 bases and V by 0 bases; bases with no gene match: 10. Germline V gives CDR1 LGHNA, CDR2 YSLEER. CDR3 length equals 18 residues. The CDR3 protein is CASSQDGGLRGDTGELFF. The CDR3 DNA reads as TGCGCCAGCAGCCAAGATGGGGGACTACGGGGGGACACCGGGGAGCTGTTTTTT.

CDR3 DNA sequence: TGTGCCAGCAGCCAGTACAATGAGCAGTTCTTC. Its protein product is CASSQYNEQFF. The rearrangement joins TRBV6-5 to TRBJ2-1; D gene unclear. The V end was cut by 6 bases, the J end by 4 bases, with 4 bases between. CDR1 and CDR2 (germline): MNHEY, SVGAGI. The CDR3 consists of 11 residues.

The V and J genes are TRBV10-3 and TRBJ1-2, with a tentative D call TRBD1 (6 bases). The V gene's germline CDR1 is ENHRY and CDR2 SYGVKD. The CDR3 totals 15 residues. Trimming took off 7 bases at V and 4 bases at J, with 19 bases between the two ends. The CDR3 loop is CAIKDGGGPGYGYTF. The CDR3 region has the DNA TGTGCCATCAAAGACGGTGGGGGGCCAGGCTATGGCTACACCTTC.

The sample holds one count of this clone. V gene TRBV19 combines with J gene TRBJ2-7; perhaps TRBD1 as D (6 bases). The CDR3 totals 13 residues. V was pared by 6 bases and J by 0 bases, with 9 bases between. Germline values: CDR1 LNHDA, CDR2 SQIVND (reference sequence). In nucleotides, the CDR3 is TGTGCCAGTAGCGGGACACCCTCCTACGAGCAGTACTTC. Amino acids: CASSGTPSYEQYF.

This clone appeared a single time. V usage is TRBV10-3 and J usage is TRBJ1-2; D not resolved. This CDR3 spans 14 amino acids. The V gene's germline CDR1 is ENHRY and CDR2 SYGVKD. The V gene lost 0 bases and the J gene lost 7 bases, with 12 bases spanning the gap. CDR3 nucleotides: TGTGCCATCAGTGAGTCGGGAGGCAGGCTTGGCTACACCTTC. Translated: CAISESGGRLGYTF.

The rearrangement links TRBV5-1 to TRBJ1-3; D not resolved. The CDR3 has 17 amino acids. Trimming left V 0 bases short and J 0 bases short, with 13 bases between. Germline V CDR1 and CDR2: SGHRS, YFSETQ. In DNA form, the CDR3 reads TGCGCCAGCAGCTTGGCGGTTACGGCGTCCTCTGGAAACACCATATATTTT. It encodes CASSLAVTASSGNTIYF.

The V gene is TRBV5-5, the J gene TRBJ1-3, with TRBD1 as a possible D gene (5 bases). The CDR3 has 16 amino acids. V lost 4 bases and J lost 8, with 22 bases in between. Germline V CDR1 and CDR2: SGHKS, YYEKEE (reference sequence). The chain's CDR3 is CASSHPGGASADTIYF. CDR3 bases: TGTGCCAGCAGCCACCCCGGTGGGGCCTCGGCGGACACCATATATTTT.

DNA of the CDR3: TGTGCCAGCAGCGTAGGGGCTAGCGGGGACCCCATTCAGTACTTC. Its protein is CASSVGASGDPIQYF. The chain employs TRBV9 and TRBJ2-4; TRBD2 aligns across 9 bases. The CDR3 totals 15 residues. Germline V CDR1 and CDR2: SGDLS, YYNGEE. Trimming at V came to 0 bases and at J to 9 bases, leaving 7 bases not matched to a gene.